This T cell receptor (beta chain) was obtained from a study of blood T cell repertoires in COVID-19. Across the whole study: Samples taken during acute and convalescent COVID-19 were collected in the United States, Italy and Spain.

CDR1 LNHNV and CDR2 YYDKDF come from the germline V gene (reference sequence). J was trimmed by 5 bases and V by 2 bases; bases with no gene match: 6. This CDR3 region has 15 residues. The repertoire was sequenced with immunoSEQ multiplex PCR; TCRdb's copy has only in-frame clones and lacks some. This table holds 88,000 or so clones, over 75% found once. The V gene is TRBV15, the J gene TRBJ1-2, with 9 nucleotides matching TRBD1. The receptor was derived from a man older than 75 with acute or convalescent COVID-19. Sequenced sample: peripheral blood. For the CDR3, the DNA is TGTGCCACCAGCAGACCGGGACAGGGAACTTATGGCTACACCTTC. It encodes CATSRPGQGTYGYTF.